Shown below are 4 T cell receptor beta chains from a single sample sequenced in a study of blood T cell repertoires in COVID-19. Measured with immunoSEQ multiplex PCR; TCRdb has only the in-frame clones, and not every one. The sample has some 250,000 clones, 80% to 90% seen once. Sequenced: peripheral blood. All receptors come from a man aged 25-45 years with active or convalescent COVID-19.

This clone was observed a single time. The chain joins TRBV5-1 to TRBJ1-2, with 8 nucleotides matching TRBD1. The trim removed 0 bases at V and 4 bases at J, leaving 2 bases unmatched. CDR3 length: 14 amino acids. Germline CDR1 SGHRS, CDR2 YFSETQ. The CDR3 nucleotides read TGCGCCAGCAGCTTGGGACAGGGGATCTATGGCTACACCTTC. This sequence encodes CASSLGQGIYGYTF.

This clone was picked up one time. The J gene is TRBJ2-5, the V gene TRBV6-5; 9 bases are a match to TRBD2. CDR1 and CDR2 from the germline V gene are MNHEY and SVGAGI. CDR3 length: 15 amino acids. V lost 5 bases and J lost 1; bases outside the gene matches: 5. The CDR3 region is CASSPLAGSQETQYF. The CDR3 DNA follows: TGTGCCAGCAGTCCCCTAGCGGGGAGCCAAGAGACCCAGTACTTC.

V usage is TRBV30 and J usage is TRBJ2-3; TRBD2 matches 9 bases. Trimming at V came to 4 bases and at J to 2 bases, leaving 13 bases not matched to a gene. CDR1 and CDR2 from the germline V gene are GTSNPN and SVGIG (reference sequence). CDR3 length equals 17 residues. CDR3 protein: CAWKVSGGPGVTDTQYF. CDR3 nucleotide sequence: TGTGCCTGGAAGGTTAGCGGGGGCCCCGGGGTCACAGATACGCAGTATTTT.

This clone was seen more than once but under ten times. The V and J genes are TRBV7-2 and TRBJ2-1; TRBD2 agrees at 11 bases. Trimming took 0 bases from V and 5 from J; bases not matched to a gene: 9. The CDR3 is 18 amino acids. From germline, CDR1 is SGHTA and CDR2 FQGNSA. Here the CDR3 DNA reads TGTGCCAGCAGCTTAGCTAGCGGGGGGGCAGGGGACCACAATGAGCAGTTCTTC. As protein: CASSLASGGAGDHNEQFF.